This TCR beta chain was observed in a study of early T cells in non-severe SARS-CoV-2 infection. Study information: It was bulk RNA from unsorted whole blood that was sequenced, and the chains were unpaired. General study results and limits: VDJdb matching, biased toward anti-spike CD8 responses, missed private and CD4 specificities.

As part of library construction, unique molecular identifiers were attached to individual cDNA molecules. TCRdb re-called the 5' RACE reads through MiXCR, storing one row per CDR3 protein. In the table there are some 66,000 distinct CDR3 sequences, about 13% of which are singletons. In its sample, this clonotype was seen a few times. Its cognate antigen is unknown. Germline-derived CDR1 and CDR2 are SEHNR and FQNEAQ (reference sequence). Trimming pared 0 bases from V and 2 bases from J, leaving 5 bases between. The CDR3 length is 14 residues. Sequencing input: whole blood. This clonotype originated in an adult who was a healthcare worker with PCR-confirmed SARS-CoV-2 infection or an uninfected control (not recorded which). This chain uses TRBV7-9 with TRBJ2-1; D unresolved. CDR3 coding DNA: TGTGCCAGCAGCTTAGCGGGAACCTACAATGAGCAGTTCTTC. Encoded protein: CASSLAGTYNEQFF.